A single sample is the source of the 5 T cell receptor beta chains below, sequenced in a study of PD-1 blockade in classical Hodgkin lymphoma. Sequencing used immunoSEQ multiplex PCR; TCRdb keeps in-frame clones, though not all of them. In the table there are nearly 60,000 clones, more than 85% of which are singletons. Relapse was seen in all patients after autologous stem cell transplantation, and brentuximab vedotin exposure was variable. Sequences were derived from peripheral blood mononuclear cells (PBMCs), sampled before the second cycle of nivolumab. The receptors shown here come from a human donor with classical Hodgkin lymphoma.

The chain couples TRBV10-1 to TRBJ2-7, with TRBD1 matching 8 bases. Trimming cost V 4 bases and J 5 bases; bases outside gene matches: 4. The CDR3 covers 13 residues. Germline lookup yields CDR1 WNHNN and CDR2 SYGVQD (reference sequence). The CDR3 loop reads CASSGDRGDEQYF. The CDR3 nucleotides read TGCGCCAGCAGTGGCGACAGGGGTGACGAGCAGTACTTC.

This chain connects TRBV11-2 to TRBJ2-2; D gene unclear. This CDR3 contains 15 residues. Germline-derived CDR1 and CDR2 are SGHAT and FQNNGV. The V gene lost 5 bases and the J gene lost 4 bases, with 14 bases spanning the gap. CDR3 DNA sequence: TGTGCCAGCAGCACAGCCAGTCTCGGCACCGGGGAGCTGTTTTTT. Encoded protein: CASSTASLGTGELFF.

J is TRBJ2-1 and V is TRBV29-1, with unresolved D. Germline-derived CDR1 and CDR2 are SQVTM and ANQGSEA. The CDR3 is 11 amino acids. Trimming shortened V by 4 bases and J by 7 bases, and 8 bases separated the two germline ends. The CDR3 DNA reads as TGCAGCGTTGGTCTGGGAAATGAGCAGTTCTTC. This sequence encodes CSVGLGNEQFF.

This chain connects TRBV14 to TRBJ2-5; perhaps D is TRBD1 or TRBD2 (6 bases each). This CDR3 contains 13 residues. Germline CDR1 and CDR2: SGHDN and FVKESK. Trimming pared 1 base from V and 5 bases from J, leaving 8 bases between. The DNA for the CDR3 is TGTGCCAGCAGCCAAGGGGGGGCGGAGACCCAGTACTTC. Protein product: CASSQGGAETQYF.

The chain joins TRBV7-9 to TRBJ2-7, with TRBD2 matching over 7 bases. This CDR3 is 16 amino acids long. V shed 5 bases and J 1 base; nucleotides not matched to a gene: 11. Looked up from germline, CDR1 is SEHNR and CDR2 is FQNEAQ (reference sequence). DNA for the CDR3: TGTGCCAGCAGCCCCCTCGGCCGGGAGGAGTCCTACGAGCAGTACTTC. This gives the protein CASSPLGREESYEQYF.